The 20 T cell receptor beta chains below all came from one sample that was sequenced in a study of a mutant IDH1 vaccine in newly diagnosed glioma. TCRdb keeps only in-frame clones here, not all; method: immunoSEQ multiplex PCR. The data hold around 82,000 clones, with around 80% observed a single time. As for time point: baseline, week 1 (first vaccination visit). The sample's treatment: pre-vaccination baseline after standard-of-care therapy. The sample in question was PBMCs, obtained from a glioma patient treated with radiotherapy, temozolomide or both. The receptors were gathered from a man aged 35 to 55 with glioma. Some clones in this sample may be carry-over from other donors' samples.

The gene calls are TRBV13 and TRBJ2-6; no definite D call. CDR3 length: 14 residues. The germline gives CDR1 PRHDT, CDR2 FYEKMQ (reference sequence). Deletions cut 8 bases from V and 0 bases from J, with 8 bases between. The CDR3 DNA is TGTGCCAGCGCCGGAGTCTCTGGGGCCAACGTCCTGACTTTC. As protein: CASAGVSGANVLTF.

The CDR3 bases are TGTGCTAGTGGTTCGACAACAGGGGGCAACGGCTACACCTTC. As protein: CASGSTTGGNGYTF. V usage is TRBV12-5 and J usage is TRBJ1-2, with 9 bases aligning to TRBD1. Germline CDR1 is LGHNT and CDR2 is FRNRAP. J lost 8 bases, V lost 4 bases, and 8 bases had no gene match. This CDR3 region has 14 residues. The variable domain in full, completed from reference TRBV12-5 and TRBJ1-2, reads DARVTQTPRHKVTEMGQEVTMRCQPILGHNTVFWYRQTMMQGLELLAYFRNRAPLDDSGMPKDRFSAEMPDATLATLKIQPSEPRDSAVYFCASGSTTGGNGYTFGSGTRLTVV.

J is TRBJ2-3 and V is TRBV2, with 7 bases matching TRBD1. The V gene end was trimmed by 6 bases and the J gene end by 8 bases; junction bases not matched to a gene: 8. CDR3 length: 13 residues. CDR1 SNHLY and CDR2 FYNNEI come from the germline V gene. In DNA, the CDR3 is TGTGCCAGCAGGTCGACAGGGATCCTTACGCAGTATTTT. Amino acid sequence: CASRSTGILTQYF. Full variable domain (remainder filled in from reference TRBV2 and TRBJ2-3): EPEVTQTPSHQVTQMGQEVILRCVPISNHLYFYWYRQILGQKVEFLVSFYNNEISEKSEIFDDQFSVERPDGSNFTLKIRSTKLEDSAMYFCASRSTGILTQYFGPGTRLTVL.

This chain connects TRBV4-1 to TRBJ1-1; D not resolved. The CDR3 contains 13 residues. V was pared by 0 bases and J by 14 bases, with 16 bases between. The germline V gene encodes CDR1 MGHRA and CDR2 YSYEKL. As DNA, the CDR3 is TGCGCCAGCAGCCAAGATTTGGGTTCGGGGAAATTCTTT. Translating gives CASSQDLGSGKFF.

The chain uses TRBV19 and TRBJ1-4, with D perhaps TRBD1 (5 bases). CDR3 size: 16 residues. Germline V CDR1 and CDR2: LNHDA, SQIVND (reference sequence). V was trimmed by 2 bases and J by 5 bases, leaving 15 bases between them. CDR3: CASSILGRTPNEKLFF. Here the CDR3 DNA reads TGTGCCAGTAGTATATTGGGGCGGACCCCAAATGAAAAACTGTTTTTT.

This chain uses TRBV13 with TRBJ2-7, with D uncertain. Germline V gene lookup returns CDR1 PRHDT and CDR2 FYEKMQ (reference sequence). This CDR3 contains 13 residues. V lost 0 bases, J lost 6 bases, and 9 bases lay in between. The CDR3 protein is CASSLGPGPEQYF. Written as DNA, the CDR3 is TGTGCCAGCAGCTTAGGACCTGGGCCCGAGCAGTACTTC.

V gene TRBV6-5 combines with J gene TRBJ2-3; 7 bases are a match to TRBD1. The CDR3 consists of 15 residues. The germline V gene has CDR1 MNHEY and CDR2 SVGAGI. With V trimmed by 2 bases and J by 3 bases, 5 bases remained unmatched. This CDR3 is CASSYRMGQTDTQYF. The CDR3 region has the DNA TGTGCCAGCAGTTACCGAATGGGACAGACAGATACGCAGTATTTT.

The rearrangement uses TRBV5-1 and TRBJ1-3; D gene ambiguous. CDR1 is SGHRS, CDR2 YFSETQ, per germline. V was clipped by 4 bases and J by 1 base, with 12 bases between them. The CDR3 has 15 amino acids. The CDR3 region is CASSPSFWSGNTIYF. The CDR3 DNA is TGCGCCAGCAGCCCGAGCTTCTGGTCTGGAAACACCATATATTTT.

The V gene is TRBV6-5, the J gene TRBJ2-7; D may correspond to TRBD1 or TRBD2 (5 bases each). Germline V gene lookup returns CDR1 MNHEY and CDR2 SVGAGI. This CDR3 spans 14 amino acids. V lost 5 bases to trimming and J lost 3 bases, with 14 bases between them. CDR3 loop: CASSRTGLDYEQYF. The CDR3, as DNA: TGTGCCAGCAGTCGGACGGGGCTGGACTACGAGCAGTACTTC.

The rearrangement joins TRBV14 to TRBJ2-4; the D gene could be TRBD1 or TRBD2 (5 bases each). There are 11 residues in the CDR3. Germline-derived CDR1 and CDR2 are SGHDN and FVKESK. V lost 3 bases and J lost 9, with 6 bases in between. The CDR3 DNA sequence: TGTGCCAGCAGCCAGGGACGCATTCAGTACTTC. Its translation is CASSQGRIQYF.

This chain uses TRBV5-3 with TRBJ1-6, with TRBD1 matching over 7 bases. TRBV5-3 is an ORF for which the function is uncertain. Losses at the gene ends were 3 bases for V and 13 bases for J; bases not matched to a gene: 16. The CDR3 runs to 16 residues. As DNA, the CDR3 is TGTGCCAGAAGCTGGAGGGACAGATATATAATTCACCCCCTCCACTTT. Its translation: CARSWRDRYIIHPLHF.

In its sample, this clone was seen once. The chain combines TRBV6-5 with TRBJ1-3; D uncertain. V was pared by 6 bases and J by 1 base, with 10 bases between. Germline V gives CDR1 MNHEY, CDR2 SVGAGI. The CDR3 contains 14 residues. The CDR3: CASRGIPSGNTIYF. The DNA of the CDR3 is TGTGCCAGCAGAGGTATCCCTTCTGGAAACACCATATATTTT.

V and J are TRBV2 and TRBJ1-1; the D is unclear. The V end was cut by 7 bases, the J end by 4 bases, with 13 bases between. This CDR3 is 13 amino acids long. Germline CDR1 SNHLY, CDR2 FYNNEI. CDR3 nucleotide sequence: TGTGCCAGCACCATAGGGCGAGGCACTGAAGCTTTCTTT. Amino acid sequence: CASTIGRGTEAFF.

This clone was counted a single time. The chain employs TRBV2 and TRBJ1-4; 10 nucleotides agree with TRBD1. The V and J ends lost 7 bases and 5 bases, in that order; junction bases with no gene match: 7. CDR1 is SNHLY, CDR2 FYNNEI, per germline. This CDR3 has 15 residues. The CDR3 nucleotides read TGTGCCAGCACCGGGAGGACAGGGGGGAATGAAAAACTGTTTTTT. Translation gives CASTGRTGGNEKLFF.

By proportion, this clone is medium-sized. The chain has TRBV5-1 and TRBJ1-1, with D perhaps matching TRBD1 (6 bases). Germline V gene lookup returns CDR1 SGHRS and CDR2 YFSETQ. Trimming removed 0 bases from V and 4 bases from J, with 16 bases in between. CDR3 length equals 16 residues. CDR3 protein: CASSLGHRDTGTEAFF. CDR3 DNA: TGCGCCAGCAGCTTGGGCCACAGGGATACCGGCACTGAAGCTTTCTTT. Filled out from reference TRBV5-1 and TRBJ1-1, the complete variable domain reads KAGVTQTPRYLIKTRGQQVTLSCSPISGHRSVSWYQQTPGQGLQFLFEYFSETQRNKGNFPGRFSGRQFSNSRSEMNVSTLELGDSALYLCASSLGHRDTGTEAFFGQGTRLTVV.

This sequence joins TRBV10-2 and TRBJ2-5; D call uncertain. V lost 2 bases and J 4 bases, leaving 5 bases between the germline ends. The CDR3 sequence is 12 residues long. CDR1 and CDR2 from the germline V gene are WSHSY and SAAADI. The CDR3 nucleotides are TGCGCCAGCAGTGAGGTCAGAGAGACCCAGTACTTC. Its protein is CASSEVRETQYF.

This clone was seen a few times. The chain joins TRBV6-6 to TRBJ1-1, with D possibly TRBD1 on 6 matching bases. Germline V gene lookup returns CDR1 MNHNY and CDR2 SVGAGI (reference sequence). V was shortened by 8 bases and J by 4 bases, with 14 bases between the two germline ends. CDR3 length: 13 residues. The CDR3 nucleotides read TGTGCCAGCCACGAACGGGGGGCCACTGAAGCTTTCTTT. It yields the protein CASHERGATEAFF.

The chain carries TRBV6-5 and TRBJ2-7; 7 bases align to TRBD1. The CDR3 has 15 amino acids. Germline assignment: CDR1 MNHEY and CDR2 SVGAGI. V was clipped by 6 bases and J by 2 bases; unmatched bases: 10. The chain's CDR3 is CASRPDRVGPYEQYF. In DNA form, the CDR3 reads TGTGCCAGCAGACCCGACAGGGTAGGACCCTACGAGCAGTACTTC.

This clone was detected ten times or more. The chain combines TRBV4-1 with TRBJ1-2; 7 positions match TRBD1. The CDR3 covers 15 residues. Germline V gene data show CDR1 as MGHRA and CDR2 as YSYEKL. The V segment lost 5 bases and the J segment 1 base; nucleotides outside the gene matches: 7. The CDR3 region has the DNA TGCGCCAGCAGCTCCCCGACAGGGAGTAACTATGGCTACACCTTC. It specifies CASSSPTGSNYGYTF.

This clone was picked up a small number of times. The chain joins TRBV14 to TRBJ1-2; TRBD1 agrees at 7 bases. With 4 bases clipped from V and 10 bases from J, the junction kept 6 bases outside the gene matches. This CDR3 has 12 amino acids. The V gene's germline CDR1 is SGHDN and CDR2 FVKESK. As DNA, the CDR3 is TGTGCCAGCAGCCGCGACAGGGTAGACTACACCTTC. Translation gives CASSRDRVDYTF.